This T cell receptor beta chain was retrieved from a study of long-term antiretroviral therapy in people with HIV. The CDR3 consists of 15 residues. CDR1 and CDR2 from the germline V gene are SNHLY and FYNNEI. V lost 2 bases, J lost 1 base, and 12 bases lay in between. Sequencing relied on immunoSEQ assay v3.0, run at survey level. Repertoires were generated with immunoSEQ multiplex PCR, while TCRdb's copy carries only in-frame clones and drops some. This sample has about 20,000 clones, with 76% found just once. The rearrangement joins TRBV2 to TRBJ2-7; no reliable D call. The sample consisted of unsorted PBMCs, taken just under 2.6 years before starting antiretroviral therapy. The clonotype originates from a woman between 45 and 65 years old with HIV. CDR3 amino acids: CASSESFTLSYEQYF. The CDR3 DNA reads TGTGCCAGCAGTGAAAGCTTTACACTTTCCTACGAGCAGTACTTC.